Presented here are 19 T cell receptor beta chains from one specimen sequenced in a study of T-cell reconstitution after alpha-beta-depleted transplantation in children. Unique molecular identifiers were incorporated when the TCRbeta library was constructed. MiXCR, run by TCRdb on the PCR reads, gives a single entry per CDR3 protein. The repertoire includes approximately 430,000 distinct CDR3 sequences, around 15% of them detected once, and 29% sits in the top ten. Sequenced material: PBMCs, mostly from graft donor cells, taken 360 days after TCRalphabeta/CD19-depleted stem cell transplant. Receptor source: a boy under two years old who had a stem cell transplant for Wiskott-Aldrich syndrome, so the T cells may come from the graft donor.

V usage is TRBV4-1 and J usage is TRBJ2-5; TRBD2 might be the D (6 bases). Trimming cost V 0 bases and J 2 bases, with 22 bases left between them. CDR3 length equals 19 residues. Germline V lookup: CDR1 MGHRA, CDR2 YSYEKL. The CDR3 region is CASSQEGTGTARPQETQYF. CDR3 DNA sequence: TGCGCCAGCAGCCAAGAAGGGACCGGGACTGCGCGACCTCAAGAGACCCAGTACTTC.

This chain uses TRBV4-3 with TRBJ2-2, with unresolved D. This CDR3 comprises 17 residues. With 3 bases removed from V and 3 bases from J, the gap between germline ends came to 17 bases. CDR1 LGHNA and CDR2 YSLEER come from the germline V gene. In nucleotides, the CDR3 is TGCGCCAGCAGCCACCCCGGGTCCCAGTCGGACACCGGGGAGCTGTTTTTT. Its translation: CASSHPGSQSDTGELFF.

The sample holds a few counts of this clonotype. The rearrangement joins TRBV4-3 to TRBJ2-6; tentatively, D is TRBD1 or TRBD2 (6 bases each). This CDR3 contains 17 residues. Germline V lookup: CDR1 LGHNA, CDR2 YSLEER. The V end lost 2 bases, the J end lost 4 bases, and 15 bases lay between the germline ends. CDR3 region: CASSQRQGREGANVLTF. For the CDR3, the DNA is TGCGCCAGCAGCCAAAGGCAGGGGCGGGAAGGGGCCAACGTCCTGACTTTC.

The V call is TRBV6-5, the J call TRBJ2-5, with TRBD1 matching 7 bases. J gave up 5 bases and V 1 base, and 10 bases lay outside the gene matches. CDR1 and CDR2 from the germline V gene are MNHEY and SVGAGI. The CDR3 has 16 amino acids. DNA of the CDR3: TGTGCCAGCAGTTACTTCCCCGGGACAGTTGGCGAGACCCAGTACTTC. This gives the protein CASSYFPGTVGETQYF.

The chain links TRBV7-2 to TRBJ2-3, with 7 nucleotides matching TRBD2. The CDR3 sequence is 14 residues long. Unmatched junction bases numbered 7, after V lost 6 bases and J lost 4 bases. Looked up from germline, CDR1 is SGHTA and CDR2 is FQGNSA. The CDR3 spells CASRPRGVADTQYF. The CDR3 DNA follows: TGTGCCAGCAGACCCCGGGGGGTCGCAGATACGCAGTATTTT.

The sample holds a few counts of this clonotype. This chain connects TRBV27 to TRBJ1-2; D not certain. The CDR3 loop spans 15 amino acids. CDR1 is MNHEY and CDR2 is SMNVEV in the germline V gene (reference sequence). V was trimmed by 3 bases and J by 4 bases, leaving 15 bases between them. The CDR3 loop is CASSFVKGRVYGYTF. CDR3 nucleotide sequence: TGTGCCAGCAGTTTCGTCAAAGGAAGAGTCTATGGCTACACCTTC.

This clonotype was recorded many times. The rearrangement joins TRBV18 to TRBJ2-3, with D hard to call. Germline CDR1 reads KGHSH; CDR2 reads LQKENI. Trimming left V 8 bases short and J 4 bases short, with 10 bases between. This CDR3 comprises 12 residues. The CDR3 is CASSPPSDTQYF. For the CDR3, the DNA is TGTGCCAGCAGCCCCCCTTCAGATACGCAGTATTTT.

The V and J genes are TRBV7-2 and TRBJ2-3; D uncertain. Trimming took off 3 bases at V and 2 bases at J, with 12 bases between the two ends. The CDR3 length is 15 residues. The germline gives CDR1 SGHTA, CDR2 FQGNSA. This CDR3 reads CASSFFSVYTDTQYF. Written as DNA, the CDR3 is TGTGCCAGCAGCTTTTTCAGCGTCTACACAGATACGCAGTATTTT.

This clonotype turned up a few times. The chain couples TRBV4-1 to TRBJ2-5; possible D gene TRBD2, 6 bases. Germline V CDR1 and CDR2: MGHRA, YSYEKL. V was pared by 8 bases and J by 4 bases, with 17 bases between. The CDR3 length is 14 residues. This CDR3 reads CASGDPGVGETQYF. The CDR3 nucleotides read TGCGCCAGCGGGGACCCGGGGGTTGGAGAGACCCAGTACTTC.

As DNA, the CDR3 is TGTGCCAGCAGCCCGGACAAGGTGGGGCCGGGGATGTACGAGCAGTACTTC. Translating gives CASSPDKVGPGMYEQYF. The chain joins TRBV7-9 to TRBJ2-7; D might be TRBD1 or TRBD2, each matching 5 bases. Trimming pared 5 bases from V and 4 bases from J, leaving 24 bases between. This CDR3 spans 17 amino acids. Germline V gene sequence: CDR1 SEHNR, CDR2 FQNEAQ (reference sequence). Using reference TRBV7-9 and TRBJ2-7 for the parts outside the CDR3, the full variable domain is DTGVSQNPRHKITKRGQNVTFRCDPISEHNRLYWYRQTLGQGPEFLTYFQNEAQLEKSRLLSDRFSAERPKGSFSTLEIQRTEQGDSAMYLCASSPDKVGPGMYEQYFGPGTRLTVT.

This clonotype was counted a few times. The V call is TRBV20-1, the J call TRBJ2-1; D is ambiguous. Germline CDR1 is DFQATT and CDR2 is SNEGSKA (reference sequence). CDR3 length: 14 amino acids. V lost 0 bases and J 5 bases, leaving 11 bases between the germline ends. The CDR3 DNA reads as TGCAGTGCTAGAGATCCAAGGAACAACAATGAGCAGTTCTTC. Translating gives CSARDPRNNNEQFF.

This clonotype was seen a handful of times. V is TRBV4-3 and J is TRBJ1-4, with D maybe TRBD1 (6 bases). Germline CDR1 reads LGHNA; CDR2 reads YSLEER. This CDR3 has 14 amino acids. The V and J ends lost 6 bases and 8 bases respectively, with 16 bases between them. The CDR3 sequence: CASSRTEAKEKLFF. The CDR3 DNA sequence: TGCGCCAGCAGTCGGACAGAAGCGAAGGAAAAACTGTTTTTT.

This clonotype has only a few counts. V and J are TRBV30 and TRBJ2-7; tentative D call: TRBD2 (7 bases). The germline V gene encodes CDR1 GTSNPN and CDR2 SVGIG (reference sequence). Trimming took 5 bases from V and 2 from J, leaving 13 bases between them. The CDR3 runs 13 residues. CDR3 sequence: CAWRGAPPYEQYF. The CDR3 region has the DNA TGTGCCTGGCGGGGGGCCCCACCCTACGAGCAGTACTTC.

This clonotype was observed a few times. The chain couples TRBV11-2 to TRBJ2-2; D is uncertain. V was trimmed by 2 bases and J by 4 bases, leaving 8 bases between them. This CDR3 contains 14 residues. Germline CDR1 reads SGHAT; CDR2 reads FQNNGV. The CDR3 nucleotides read TGTGCCAGCAGCTTAAAATCTAGCACCGGGGAGCTGTTTTTT. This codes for CASSLKSSTGELFF.

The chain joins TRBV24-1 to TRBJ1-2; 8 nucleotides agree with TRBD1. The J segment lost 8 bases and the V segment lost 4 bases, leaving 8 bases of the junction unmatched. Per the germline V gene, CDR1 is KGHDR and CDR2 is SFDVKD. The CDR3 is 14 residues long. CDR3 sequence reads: CATSDQTGVWGYTF. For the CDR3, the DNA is TGTGCCACCAGTGACCAGACAGGGGTTTGGGGCTACACCTTC.

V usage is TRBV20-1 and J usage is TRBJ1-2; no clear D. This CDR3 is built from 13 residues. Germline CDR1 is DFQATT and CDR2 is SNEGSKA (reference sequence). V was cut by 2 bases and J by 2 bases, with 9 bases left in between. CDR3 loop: CSARSDGNYGYTF. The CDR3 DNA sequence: TGCAGTGCTAGATCGGACGGCAACTATGGCTACACCTTC.

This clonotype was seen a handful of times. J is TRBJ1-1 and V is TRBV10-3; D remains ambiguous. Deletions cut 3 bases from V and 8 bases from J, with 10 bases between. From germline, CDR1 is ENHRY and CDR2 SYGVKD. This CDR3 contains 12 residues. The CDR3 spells CAISDTLGEAFF. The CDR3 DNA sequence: TGTGCCATCAGTGATACTCTCGGGGAAGCTTTCTTT.

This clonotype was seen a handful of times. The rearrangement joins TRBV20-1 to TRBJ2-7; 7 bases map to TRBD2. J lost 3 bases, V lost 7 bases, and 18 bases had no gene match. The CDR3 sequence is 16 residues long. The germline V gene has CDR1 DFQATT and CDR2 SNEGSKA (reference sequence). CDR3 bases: TGCAGTGTCAGAGGCCCGACTAGCTGGGGCTGCTACGAGCAGTACTTC. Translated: CSVRGPTSWGCYEQYF.

Here the CDR3 DNA reads TGCGCCAGCAGCGAAAGGACAGGGGGCAGGGAGACCCAGTACTTC. Its translation is CASSERTGGRETQYF. This chain connects TRBV5-1 to TRBJ2-5; the match to TRBD1 covers 11 bases. Germline CDR1 and CDR2: SGHRS and YFSETQ. V lost 4 bases and J lost 5; bases outside the gene matches: 7. This CDR3 is built from 15 residues.